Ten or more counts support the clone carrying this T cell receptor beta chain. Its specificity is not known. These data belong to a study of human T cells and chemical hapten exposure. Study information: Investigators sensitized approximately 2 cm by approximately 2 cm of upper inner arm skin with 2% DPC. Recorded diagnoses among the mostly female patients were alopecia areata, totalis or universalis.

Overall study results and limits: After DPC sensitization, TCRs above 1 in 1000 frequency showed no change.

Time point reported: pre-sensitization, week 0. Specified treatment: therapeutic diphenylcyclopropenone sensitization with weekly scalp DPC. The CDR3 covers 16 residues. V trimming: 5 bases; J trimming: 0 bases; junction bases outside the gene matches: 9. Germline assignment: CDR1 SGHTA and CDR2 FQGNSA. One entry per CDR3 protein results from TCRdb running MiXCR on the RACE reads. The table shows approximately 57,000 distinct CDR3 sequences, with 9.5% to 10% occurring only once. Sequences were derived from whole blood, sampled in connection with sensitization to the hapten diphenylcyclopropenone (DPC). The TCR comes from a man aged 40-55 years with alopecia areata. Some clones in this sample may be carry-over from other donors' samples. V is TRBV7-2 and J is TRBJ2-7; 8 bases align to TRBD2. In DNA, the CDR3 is TGTGCCAGCAGCGCTGGACTAGCAACGCGCTCCTACGAGCAGTACTTC. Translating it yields CASSAGLATRSYEQYF.